This record looks at one T cell receptor (beta chain) sequence and its context. What was amplified from RNA transcripts were TCR beta CDR3 regions. In the first-round RT-PCR of the TCR CDR3, the HTBI primer set was used. MiXCR, run by TCRdb on the multiplex PCR reads, gives a single entry per CDR3 protein. Of about 690,000 distinct CDR3 sequences in the sample, 17% are singletons; the top ten hold 15% to 17%. The data originate from a study of T cells in Graves' hyperthyroidism and ophthalmopathy. V was clipped by 1 base and J by 5 bases, with 18 bases between them. The CDR3 covers 15 residues. CDR1 is GTSNPN and CDR2 is SVGIG in the germline V gene (reference sequence).

The sequencing sample was made of blood. V gene TRBV30 combines with J gene TRBJ2-7; D gene ambiguous. The TCR was taken from a man between 50 and 59 years old with Graves' hyperthyroidism. CDR3 region: CAWSEKGTRPNEQYF. The CDR3 DNA sequence: TGTGCCTGGAGTGAGAAGGGAACCCGTCCAAACGAGCAGTACTTC. The full variable domain, with the rest looked up from reference TRBV30 and TRBJ2-7, is SQTIHQWPATLVQPVGSPLSLECTVEGTSNPNLYWYRQAAGRGLQLLFYSVGIGQISSEVPQNLSASRPQDRQFILSSKKLLLSDSGFYLCAWSEKGTRPNEQYFGPGTRLTVT.